This section outlines one TCR beta chain sequence together with its context. Antigen: not known. These data come from a study of T cell repertoires in cytomegalovirus infection. Across the study: The authors used CMV epitopes that were HLA-C-restricted (recently identified) and HLA-B-restricted (well studied). Public TCR beta signatures indicated both CMV infection and matching HLA type. Study-wide results and caveats: Cumulative public TCR beta family frequency identified carriers of CMV plus the relevant HLA. The response measured ex vivo was dominated by TCR beta clonotypes (HLA-C-restricted and CMV-specific).

Trimming cost V 1 base and J 4 bases, with 10 bases left between them. Germline assignment: CDR1 MNHEY and CDR2 SMNVEV (reference sequence). The CDR3 contains 14 residues. In TCRdb, the reads were re-called with MiXCR into one record per CDR3 protein. Seen here are about 920,000 distinct CDR3 sequences, about a third observed once, and the top ten hold roughly 13%. This rearrangement joins TRBV27 to TRBJ1-1, with D hard to call. The sequencing here drew on cultured CD8+ T cells from PBMCs, taken from culture after CMV antigen stimulation. The origin of this receptor is a human donor in good health (CMV status not recorded). Some clones in this sample may be carry-over from other donors' samples. In nucleotides, the CDR3 is TGTGCCAGCAGTTTATACGGGGATAGCACTGAAGCTTTCTTT. It is translated as CASSLYGDSTEAFF.